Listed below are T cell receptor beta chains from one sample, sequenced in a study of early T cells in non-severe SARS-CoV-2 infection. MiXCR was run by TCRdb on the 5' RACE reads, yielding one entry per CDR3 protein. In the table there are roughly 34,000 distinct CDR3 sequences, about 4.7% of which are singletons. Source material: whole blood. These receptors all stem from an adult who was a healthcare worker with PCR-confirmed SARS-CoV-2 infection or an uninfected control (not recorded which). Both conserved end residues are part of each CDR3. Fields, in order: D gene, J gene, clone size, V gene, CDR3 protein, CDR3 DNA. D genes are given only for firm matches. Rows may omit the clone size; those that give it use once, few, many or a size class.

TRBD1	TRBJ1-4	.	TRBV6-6	CASGPQGATNEKLFF	TGTGCCAGCGGACCACAGGGGGCAACTAATGAAAAACTGTTTTTT
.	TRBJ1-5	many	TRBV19	CASSILGNQPQHF	TGTGCCAGTAGTATTCTGGGAAATCAGCCCCAGCATTTT
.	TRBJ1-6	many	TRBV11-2	CASSSTRQGLNSPLHF	TGTGCCAGCAGCTCGACAAGACAAGGCCTTAATTCACCCCTCCACTTT
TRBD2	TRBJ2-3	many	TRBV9	CASSEGTSATDTQYF	TGTGCCAGCAGCGAAGGGACTAGCGCCACAGATACGCAGTATTTT
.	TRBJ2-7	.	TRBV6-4	CASSEDSVGTYEQYF	TGTGCCAGCAGTGAGGATTCTGTAGGAACCTACGAGCAGTACTTC
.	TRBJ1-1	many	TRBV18	CASSPPGTMNTEAFF	TGTGCCAGCTCACCCCCAGGGACCATGAACACTGAAGCTTTCTTT
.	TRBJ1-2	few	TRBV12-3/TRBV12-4	CASSLQVNYGYTF	TGTGCCAGCAGTTTACAGGTTAACTATGGCTACACCTTC
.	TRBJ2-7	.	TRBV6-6	CASSRLVSPQNEQYF	TGTGCCAGCAGCCGCCTAGTGAGTCCTCAAAACGAGCAGTACTTC
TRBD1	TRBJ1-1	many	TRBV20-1	CSARDPGGYTEAFF	TGCAGTGCTAGAGATCCAGGGGGGTACACTGAAGCTTTCTTT
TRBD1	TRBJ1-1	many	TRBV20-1	CSAPGTGNTEAFF	TGCAGTGCTCCCGGGACAGGGAACACTGAAGCTTTCTTT
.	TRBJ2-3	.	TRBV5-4	CASSADVTTDTQYF	TGTGCCAGCAGCGCGGACGTCACCACAGATACGCAGTATTTT
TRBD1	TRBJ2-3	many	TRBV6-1	CASSDRPLTGAQYF	TGTGCCAGCAGTGACCGTCCCCTGACAGGGGCGCAGTATTTT
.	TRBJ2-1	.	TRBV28	CASGGNEQFF	TGTGCCAGCGGGGGTAATGAGCAGTTCTTC
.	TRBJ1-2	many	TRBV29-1	CSVEDNYGYTF	TGCAGCGTTGAAGACAACTATGGCTACACCTTC